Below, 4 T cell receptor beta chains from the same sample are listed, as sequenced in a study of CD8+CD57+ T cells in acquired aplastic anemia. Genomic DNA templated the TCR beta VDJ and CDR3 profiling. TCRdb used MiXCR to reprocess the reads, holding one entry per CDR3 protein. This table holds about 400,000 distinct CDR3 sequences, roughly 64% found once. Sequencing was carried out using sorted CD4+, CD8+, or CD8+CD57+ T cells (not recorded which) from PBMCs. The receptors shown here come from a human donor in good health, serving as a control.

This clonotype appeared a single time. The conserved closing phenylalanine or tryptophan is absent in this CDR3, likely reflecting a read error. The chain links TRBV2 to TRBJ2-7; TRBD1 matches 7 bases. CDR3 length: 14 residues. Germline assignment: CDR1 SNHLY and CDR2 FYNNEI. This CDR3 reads CASSLEDRSYEQYL. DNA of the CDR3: TGCGCCAGCAGCTTGGAGGACAGGAGTTACGAGCAGTACTTG.

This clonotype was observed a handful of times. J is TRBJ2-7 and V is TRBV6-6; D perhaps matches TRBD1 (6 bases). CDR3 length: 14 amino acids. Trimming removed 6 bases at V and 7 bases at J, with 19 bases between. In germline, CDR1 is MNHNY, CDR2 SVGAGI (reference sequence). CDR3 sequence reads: CASSVVPGVKEQYF. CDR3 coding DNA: TGTGCCAGCAGCGTAGTCCCAGGGGTGAAGGAGCAGTACTTC.

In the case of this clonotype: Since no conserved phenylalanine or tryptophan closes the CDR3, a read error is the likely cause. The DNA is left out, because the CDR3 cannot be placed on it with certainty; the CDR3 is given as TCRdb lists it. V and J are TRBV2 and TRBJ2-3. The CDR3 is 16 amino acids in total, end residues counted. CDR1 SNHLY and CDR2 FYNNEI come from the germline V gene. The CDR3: CASSVTAKIGTDTHFG.

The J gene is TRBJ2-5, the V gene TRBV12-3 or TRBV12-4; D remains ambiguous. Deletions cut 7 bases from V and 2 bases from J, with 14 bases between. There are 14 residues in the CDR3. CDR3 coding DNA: TGTGCCAGCATGAACACCTGGACGCAAGAGACCCAGTACTTC. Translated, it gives CASMNTWTQETQYF.